This T cell receptor (beta chain) was identified during a study of blood T cell repertoires in COVID-19. This clone was detected only once. Unmatched junction bases numbered 3, after V lost 0 bases and J lost 5 bases. Germline CDR1 SGHRS, CDR2 YFSETQ. The CDR3 extends over 14 amino acids. The data were produced by immunoSEQ multiplex PCR, yet TCRdb's version contains in-frame clones alone and is incomplete. Of some 520,000 clones in the sample, 85% to 90% were seen once. The chain links TRBV5-1 to TRBJ1-2; 8 bases are shared with TRBD1. This sequence was found in a man aged 18 to 35 with COVID-19, enrolled during active disease. Input material: peripheral blood. The CDR3 protein is CASSLEQGEYGYTF. CDR3 coding DNA: TGCGCCAGCAGCTTGGAACAGGGGGAGTATGGCTACACCTTC. The variable domain in full, with the rest retrieved from reference TRBV5-1 and TRBJ1-2, is KAGVTQTPRYLIKTRGQQVTLSCSPISGHRSVSWYQQTPGQGLQFLFEYFSETQRNKGNFPGRFSGRQFSNSRSEMNVSTLELGDSALYLCASSLEQGEYGYTFGSGTRLTVV.